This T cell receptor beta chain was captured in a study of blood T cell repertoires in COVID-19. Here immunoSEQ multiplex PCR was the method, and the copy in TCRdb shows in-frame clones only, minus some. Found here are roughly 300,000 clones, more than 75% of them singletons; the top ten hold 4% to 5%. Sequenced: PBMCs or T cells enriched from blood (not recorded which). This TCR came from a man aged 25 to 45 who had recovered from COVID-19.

CDR3 sequence (DNA): TGTGCCAGCAGCTTAGGTATCGGGGAGGGGCTCACTGAAGCTTTCTTT. This translates into CASSLGIGEGLTEAFF. The chain combines TRBV11-3 with TRBJ1-1; D might be TRBD1 (5 bases). Trimming shortened V by 1 base and J by 4 bases, and 16 bases separated the two germline ends. CDR3 length equals 16 residues. CDR1 is SGHNT, CDR2 YENEEA, per germline.